This T cell receptor (beta chain) was captured by sequencing in a study of shared clonotypes between healthy human individuals. Across the whole study: A donor's plate count was three for CD4 naive and three for CD4 memory; CD8 naive had two and CD8 memory one. General study points: Despite large depth, sorted-subset datasets appeared incompletely sequenced.

CD4+ cells underwent separation, giving CD45RA+ naive and CD45RA-negative memory subsets. The CDR3 extends over 14 amino acids. Study processing details: Without quality scores, immunoSEQ junctional reads could not be filtered like full-length reads. Method: immunoSEQ multiplex PCR; TCRdb's copy keeps in-frame clones and lacks some. V and J calls and clone size are copied from that table; D and trimming were computed from the DNA. The sample yields some 500,000 clones, almost 97% seen once. In regard to this clone: Its antigen is currently unknown.

This clonotype originated in a woman aged 25 to 45 in good health. Sample: naive CD4+ T cells sorted from blood. As to subset: CD45RA+ positively selected. The rearrangement joins TRBV6-7 to TRBJ2-5; maybe TRBD2 (6 bases). The end of the DNA aligns better with TRBJ2-7, so the J call may be wrong. TRBV6-7 qualifies as an ORF whose function is uncertain. This CDR3 reads CASRDRGWAYEQYF. The CDR3 region has the DNA TGTGCCAGCAGAGACCGGGGGTGGGCCTACGAGCAGTACTTC.